A single sample is the source of the 23 T cell receptor beta chains below, sequenced in a study of radiotherapy plus CTLA-4 blockade in lung cancer. TCRdb's copy holds only in-frame clones and misses some; the assay was immunoSEQ multiplex PCR. Among about 120,000 clones, roughly 77% were seen once, and the ten largest hold roughly 3.3%. Here the sequenced sample was peripheral blood, taken from a patient treated with radiotherapy plus ipilimumab. Receptors were obtained from a human donor with non-small cell lung cancer that progressed on radiotherapy plus ipilimumab. Some clones in this sample may be carry-over from other donors' samples.

This sequence joins TRBV2 and TRBJ1-1; 7 nucleotides align to TRBD1. CDR3 length: 13 residues. The V gene end was trimmed by 6 bases and the J gene end by 1 base; junction bases not matched to a gene: 2. Looked up from germline, CDR1 is SNHLY and CDR2 is FYNNEI. CDR3 coding DNA: TGTGCCAGCAGGGGACAGCCGAACACTGAAGCTTTCTTT. Translated, it gives CASRGQPNTEAFF.

The V gene is TRBV6-1, the J gene TRBJ2-5; possibly TRBD1 for D (5 bases). The J call may be incorrect, as the DNA end agrees better with TRBJ2-7. From germline, CDR1 is MNHNS and CDR2 SASEGT. This CDR3 has 16 amino acids. For the CDR3, the DNA is TGTGCCAGCAGTGAAGCGATGGTGGCAGGGCCCTACGAGCAGTACTTC. Protein: CASSEAMVAGPYEQYF.

The chain is built from TRBV4-1 and TRBJ2-7; unclear D gene. This CDR3 has 16 amino acids. Germline-derived CDR1 and CDR2 are MGHRA and YSYEKL. V lost 2 bases, J lost 5 bases, and 19 bases lay in between. Here the CDR3 reads CASSQKVVGLEHEQYF. Written as DNA, the CDR3 is TGCGCCAGCAGCCAAAAAGTAGTGGGGTTAGAGCACGAGCAGTACTTC.

The V gene is TRBV5-1, the J gene TRBJ1-1, with 7 nucleotides matching TRBD1. V lost 4 bases and J lost 4; bases outside the gene matches: 10. The CDR3 is 15 amino acids. Germline V gene lookup returns CDR1 SGHRS and CDR2 YFSETQ. CDR3 nucleotide sequence: TGCGCCAGCAGCGGGCAACACAGGGGTGGCACTGAAGCTTTCTTT. Translation: CASSGQHRGGTEAFF.

The chain has TRBV6-1 and TRBJ1-3; the D is unclear. V lost 1 base and J lost 3, with 7 bases in between. This CDR3 has 14 residues. In germline, CDR1 is MNHNS, CDR2 SASEGT. This CDR3 reads CASSEERVGNTIYF. The CDR3 region has the DNA TGTGCCAGCAGTGAAGAGCGGGTTGGAAACACCATATATTTT.

V is TRBV6-8 and J is TRBJ1-2; 11 bases line up with TRBD1. The germline gives CDR1 MNHGY, CDR2 SAAAGT. Trimming at V came to 4 bases and at J to 5 bases, leaving 6 bases not matched to a gene. The CDR3 sequence is 15 residues long. The CDR3 DNA reads as TGTGCCAGCAGTTCCCGGACAGGGGGCGCTTATGGCTACACCTTC. It specifies CASSSRTGGAYGYTF.

The V gene is TRBV5-1, the J gene TRBJ1-1, with 7 bases lining up with TRBD1. Germline values: CDR1 SGHRS, CDR2 YFSETQ. Trimming removed 0 bases from V and 5 bases from J; junction bases left unmatched: 7. CDR3 length equals 15 residues. This CDR3 reads CASSLVPGGDTEAFF. The CDR3 region has the DNA TGCGCCAGCAGCTTGGTGCCAGGGGGAGATACTGAAGCTTTCTTT.

The CDR3 protein is CASSLAPAGAYEQYF. The DNA of the CDR3 is TGCGCCAGCAGCTTGGCGCCAGCCGGGGCCTACGAGCAGTACTTC. The rearrangement links TRBV5-1 to TRBJ2-7; tentatively, D is TRBD2 (5 bases). Deletions cut 0 bases from V and 2 bases from J, with 12 bases between. Germline V gives CDR1 SGHRS, CDR2 YFSETQ. This CDR3 spans 15 amino acids.

The V call is TRBV6-5, the J call TRBJ2-1, with 12 bases lining up with TRBD1. Unmatched junction bases numbered 10, after V lost 3 bases and J lost 10 bases. The germline V gene has CDR1 MNHEY and CDR2 SVGAGI. This CDR3 has 16 amino acids. This chain's CDR3 is CASSYLTGTGGREQFF. CDR3 nucleotides: TGTGCCAGCAGTTATCTTACCGGGACAGGGGGCCGGGAGCAGTTCTTC.

This chain's CDR3 is CASSSLAGGYNEQFF. The CDR3 region has the DNA TGTGCCAGCAGCTCATTAGCGGGGGGGTACAATGAGCAGTTCTTC. The chain links TRBV7-3 to TRBJ2-1; 11 bases map to TRBD2. CDR1 and CDR2 from the germline V gene are SGHTA and FQGTGA. The length of the CDR3 is 15 residues. J lost 4 bases, V lost 4 bases, and 3 bases had no gene match.

This chain links TRBV28 with TRBJ1-1, with D hard to call. The CDR3 extends over 15 amino acids. From germline, CDR1 is MDHEN and CDR2 SYDVKM. Deletions cut 5 bases from V and 2 bases from J, with 15 bases between. CDR3 nucleotides: TGTGCCAGCAGTCCGGCGACGGACGGCAACACTGAAGCTTTCTTT. As protein: CASSPATDGNTEAFF. Variable domain in full (rest from reference TRBV28 and TRBJ1-1): DVKVTQSSRYLVKRTGEKVFLECVQDMDHENMFWYRQDPGLGLRLIYFSYDVKMKEKGDIPEGYSVSREKKERFSLILESASTNQTSMYLCASSPATDGNTEAFFGQGTRLTVV.

The chain employs TRBV7-9 and TRBJ1-1, with D perhaps TRBD1 (6 bases). Trimming stripped 6 bases from V and 0 bases from J, with 14 bases between. Germline values: CDR1 SEHNR, CDR2 FQNEAQ (reference sequence). This CDR3 is built from 15 residues. As DNA, the CDR3 is TGTGCCAGCAGTCAACAGGGAATGGTGAACACTGAAGCTTTCTTT. It encodes CASSQQGMVNTEAFF.

This chain joins TRBV27 and TRBJ1-2, with D possibly being TRBD1 (5 bases). Trimming stripped 0 bases from V and 4 bases from J, with 15 bases between. The CDR3 has 16 residues. Germline V gene data show CDR1 as MNHEY and CDR2 as SMNVEV (reference sequence). CDR3 nucleotide sequence: TGTGCCAGCAGTTTATCGATTATTGCGGGGCGCTATGGCTACACCTTC. Amino acid sequence: CASSLSIIAGRYGYTF.

The rearrangement links TRBV25-1 to TRBJ2-3; 8 nucleotides match TRBD1. The CDR3 is made up of 15 amino acids. Germline CDR1 reads MGHDK; CDR2 reads SYGVNS. The ends lost 1 base at V and 5 bases at J; junction bases unmatched: 5. CDR3 loop: CASSEWGTGLDTQYF. The CDR3 coding sequence is TGTGCCAGCAGTGAATGGGGGACAGGACTAGATACGCAGTATTTT. The whole variable domain, filled in from reference TRBV25-1 and TRBJ2-3, reads EADIYQTPRYLVIGTGKKITLECSQTMGHDKMYWYQQDPGMELHLIHYSYGVNSTEKGDLSSESTVSRIRTEHFPLTLESARPSHTSQYLCASSEWGTGLDTQYFGPGTRLTVL.

This chain uses TRBV9 with TRBJ2-3; 8 bases are a match to TRBD2. The J segment lost 1 base and the V segment lost 0 bases, leaving 7 bases of the junction unmatched. Germline CDR1 SGDLS, CDR2 YYNGEE. This CDR3 contains 17 residues. The CDR3: CASSVGSGGGRTDTQYF. DNA of the CDR3: TGTGCCAGCAGCGTAGGGAGCGGGGGAGGGCGCACAGATACGCAGTATTTT.

The chain carries TRBV18 and TRBJ2-5; the D is unclear. The CDR3 sequence is 13 residues long. V was cut by 2 bases and J by 4 bases, with 8 bases left in between. Per the germline V gene, CDR1 is KGHSH and CDR2 is LQKENI. The CDR3 sequence: CASSPMDLETQYF. The CDR3 nucleotides are TGTGCCAGCTCACCAATGGACCTAGAGACCCAGTACTTC.

The J gene is TRBJ2-7, the V gene TRBV10-3; 9 bases map to TRBD2. Germline V gene lookup returns CDR1 ENHRY and CDR2 SYGVKD. The trim removed 2 bases at V and 2 bases at J, leaving 10 bases unmatched. The CDR3 is 17 amino acids. CDR3 sequence reads: CAISETLSGGNAYEQYF. CDR3 bases: TGTGCCATCAGTGAGACTTTAAGCGGGGGGAATGCCTACGAGCAGTACTTC.

J is TRBJ2-3 and V is TRBV5-6, with unresolved D. The CDR3 consists of 13 residues. CDR1 and CDR2 (germline): SGHDT, YYEEEE. V dropped 6 bases and J dropped 2 bases, with 10 bases sitting between them. CDR3 sequence reads: CASTGWATDTQYF. CDR3 nucleotides: TGTGCCAGCACTGGATGGGCCACAGATACGCAGTATTTT.

The chain links TRBV7-6 to TRBJ2-7, with D hard to call. Germline CDR1 is SGHVS and CDR2 is FNYEAQ. V lost 4 bases, J lost 2 bases, and 15 bases lay in between. The CDR3 runs to 15 residues. CDR3 coding DNA: TGTGCCAGCAGCTCCCGTCCTTTCAAAGCCTACGAGCAGTACTTC. This translates into CASSSRPFKAYEQYF.

V and J are TRBV27 and TRBJ1-1, with a weak D call TRBD1 (6 bases). Germline V gives CDR1 MNHEY, CDR2 SMNVEV (reference sequence). CDR3 length: 15 amino acids. V was cut by 6 bases and J by 1 base, with 15 bases left in between. CDR3 residues: CASRQLVGGNTEAFF. The CDR3 bases are TGTGCCAGCAGACAACTGGTAGGGGGGAACACTGAAGCTTTCTTT.

The chain couples TRBV9 to TRBJ2-5, with D perhaps TRBD1 (5 bases). Germline V gene lookup returns CDR1 SGDLS and CDR2 YYNGEE. The length of the CDR3 is 15 residues. Trimming left V 1 base short and J 5 bases short, with 15 bases between. The CDR3 nucleotides read TGTGCCAGCAGCGTAATTGGTGCCTGGGGCGAGACCCAGTACTTC. Encoded protein: CASSVIGAWGETQYF.

The CDR3 here is CASSLGLAGGPNEQFF. The CDR3 region has the DNA TGTGCCAGCAGCTTGGGATTAGCGGGGGGGCCCAATGAGCAGTTCTTC. The chain joins TRBV5-4 to TRBJ2-1, with TRBD2 identical over 11 bases. Germline-derived CDR1 and CDR2 are SGHNT and YYREEE (reference sequence). V shed 0 bases, J shed 6 bases, and the junction held 5 bases outside the gene matches. The length of the CDR3 is 16 residues.

The V call is TRBV19, the J call TRBJ1-6, with a weak D call TRBD1 (5 bases). Germline lookup yields CDR1 LNHDA and CDR2 SQIVND (reference sequence). The CDR3 is made up of 17 amino acids. Trimming left V 7 bases short and J 1 base short, with 17 bases between. The CDR3 sequence: CASTGRFGVSYNSPLHF. CDR3 bases: TGTGCCAGTACGGGGCGGTTCGGGGTGTCCTATAATTCACCCCTCCACTTT.